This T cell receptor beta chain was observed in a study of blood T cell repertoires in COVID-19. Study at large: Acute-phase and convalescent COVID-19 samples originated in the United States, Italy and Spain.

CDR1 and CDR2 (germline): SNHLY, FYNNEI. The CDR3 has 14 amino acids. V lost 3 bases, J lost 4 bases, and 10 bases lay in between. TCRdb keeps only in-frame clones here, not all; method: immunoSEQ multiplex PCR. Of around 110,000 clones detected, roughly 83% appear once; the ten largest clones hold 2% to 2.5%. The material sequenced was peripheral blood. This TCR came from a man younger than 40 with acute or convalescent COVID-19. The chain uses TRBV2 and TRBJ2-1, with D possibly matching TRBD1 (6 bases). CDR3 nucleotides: TGTGCCAGCAGTGATGGGCAGGGGTACAATGAGCAGTTCTTC. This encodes CASSDGQGYNEQFF. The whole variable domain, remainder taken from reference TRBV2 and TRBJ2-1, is EPEVTQTPSHQVTQMGQEVILRCVPISNHLYFYWYRQILGQKVEFLVSFYNNEISEKSEIFDDQFSVERPDGSNFTLKIRSTKLEDSAMYFCASSDGQGYNEQFFGPGTRLTVL.